This T cell receptor (beta chain) emerged from a study of Ad26.COV2.S vaccination and SARS-CoV-2 variants. Whole-study findings and limits: The TCR breadth and depth analyses may have understated or missed part of the total T cell responses.

Noted treatment: about 20 received Ad26.COV2.S at low or high dose, single or two shots; 5 received placebo; per-sample allocation not given. The samples date from day 63 after the first vaccine or placebo injection. CDR1 and CDR2 (germline): MDHEN, SYDVKM. This CDR3 is 15 amino acids long. V was pared by 3 bases and J by 0 bases, with 12 bases between. As concerns this clone: Antigen unknown.

This table comes from immunoSEQ multiplex PCR, and its TCRdb copy is limited to in-frame clones, with some not included. The repertoire consists of about 470,000 clones, with roughly 87% occurring once and the leading ten covering about 4.5%. The rearrangement links TRBV28 to TRBJ2-7; tentatively, D is TRBD1 (5 bases). This TCR was recovered from a person aged 18-65 years who received the Ad26.COV2.S COVID-19 vaccine or a placebo. The input for sequencing was peripheral blood, taken in a trial of Ad26.COV2.S vaccine versus placebo. CDR3 residues: CASSFRGYGSYEQYF. The CDR3 DNA follows: TGTGCCAGCAGTTTTAGGGGCTACGGCTCCTACGAGCAGTACTTC.